This T cell receptor beta chain was captured by sequencing in a study of sequential checkpoint blockade in melanoma. Across the study: Each arm's sequence ended with maintenance nivolumab.

Treatment meaning: randomized to nivolumab then ipilimumab (arm A) or the reverse (arm B). No patient had prior DNA-damaging chemotherapy. Germline V CDR1 and CDR2: SEHNR, FQNEAQ (reference sequence). The CDR3 consists of 15 residues. With V trimmed by 5 bases and J by 5 bases, 9 bases remained unmatched. Repertoires were generated with immunoSEQ multiplex PCR, while TCRdb's copy carries only in-frame clones and drops some. The top ten hold 20% to 25% of the sample, which has around 30,000 clones, 86% seen once. The V gene is TRBV7-9, the J gene TRBJ2-3; 8 bases are shared with TRBD2. Sequences were derived from CD8+ T cells sorted from blood (inferred from file names), sampled from a patient given nivolumab and ipilimumab in sequence. The clonotype originates from a human donor with melanoma. CDR3 loop: CASSPEIAGLDTQYF. The CDR3, as DNA: TGTGCCAGCAGCCCCGAAATAGCGGGGTTAGATACGCAGTATTTT.